This is a list of T cell receptor beta chains from one sample in a study of blood T cell repertoires in COVID-19. The protocol was immunoSEQ multiplex PCR, while the TCRdb copy is restricted to in-frame clones and leaves out a portion. The profile shows under 500,000 clones, more than 80% of them singletons. Sequences were obtained from PBMCs or T cells enriched from blood (not recorded which). All receptors derive from a young man who had recovered from COVID-19. Each CDR3 is given with its conserved first and last residue. The D gene is left open where the match is weak. The size entry is marked missing in some rows and otherwise reads once, few, many or a size class.

CDR3nt,CDR3aa,v_gene,len,j_gene,abundance,d_gene
TGTGCCAGCAGCTTAGCCAAGACAGGGTACGAGCAGTACTTC,CASSLAKTGYEQYF,TRBV7-9,14,TRBJ2-7,-,TRBD1
TGTGCCAGCAGTCCCGGGACAGTTGGAAACACCATATATTTT,CASSPGTVGNTIYF,TRBV28,14,TRBJ1-3,-,TRBD1
TGTGCCAGCAGCCAAGTGGGGCAGCGTAGAAGGACTGAAGCTTTCTTT,CASSQVGQRRRTEAFF,TRBV4-2,16,TRBJ1-1,-,-
TGTGCCACCAGCAGAGAAATCGGCGAGCAGTACTTC,CATSREIGEQYF,TRBV15,12,TRBJ2-7,-,-
TGTGCCAGCTCACCTCCCCAGGACACTGAAGCTTTCTTT,CASSPPQDTEAFF,TRBV18,13,TRBJ1-1,-,-
TGTGCCAGCAGCTACACCGGGACTAGCTACGAGCAGTACTTC,CASSYTGTSYEQYF,TRBV11-1,14,TRBJ2-7,-,TRBD2
TGCGCCAGCACTGCGGGAGGGCCGGACACCGGGGAGCTGTTTTTT,CASTAGGPDTGELFF,TRBV5-1,15,TRBJ2-2,-,TRBD2
TGTGCCAGCAGCTCTTCGACTAGCCTCCAAGAGACCCAGTACTTC,CASSSSTSLQETQYF,TRBV7-8,15,TRBJ2-5,-,TRBD2
TGCGCCAGCAGCACCCCAGGCCTGGGACTAGCGAGAAATACCTACAATGAGCAGTTCTTC,CASSTPGLGLARNTYNEQFF,TRBV5-1,20,TRBJ2-1,-,TRBD2
TGTGCCTGGAGCGTCGTAATACGGGACACCCCGCAATACTTC,CAWSVVIRDTPQYF,TRBV30,14,TRBJ2-7,few,-
TGTGCCAGCAGCCCCGACAGGGACTCTGGAAACACCATATATTTT,CASSPDRDSGNTIYF,TRBV11-2,15,TRBJ1-3,-,TRBD1
TGTGCCAGCAGCCCCAGGGAATCCTACAATGAGCAGTTCTTC,CASSPRESYNEQFF,TRBV5-4,14,TRBJ2-1,-,-
TGTGCCAGCAGCCATCCGGCGGGGGGGGGAGCTTTCTTT,CASSHPAGGGAFF,TRBV4-2,13,TRBJ1-1,-,-
TGTGCCAGCAATCCAGGACAGGGTTCGGATGAGCAGTTCTTC,CASNPGQGSDEQFF,TRBV2,14,TRBJ2-1,few,TRBD1
TGCAGCGTTAGGAGGGACTTCTATGGCTACACCTTC,CSVRRDFYGYTF,TRBV29-1,12,TRBJ1-2,once,-
TGTGCCAGCAGGCGGCCGGGACAGGGGGCAGGCTATGGCTACACCTTC,CASRRPGQGAGYGYTF,TRBV28,16,TRBJ1-2,-,TRBD1
TGCGCCAGCAGCTTGGGTGGTAGCGGGGACACAGATACGCAGTATTTT,CASSLGGSGDTDTQYF,TRBV5-1,16,TRBJ2-3,few,TRBD2
TGTGCCTGGACGGACATAACGGGCTATGGCTACACCTTC,CAWTDITGYGYTF,TRBV30,13,TRBJ1-2,-,-
TGTGCCAGCAGCCACGGACAGGGTCGGTATGGCTACACCTTC,CASSHGQGRYGYTF,TRBV5-6,14,TRBJ1-2,-,TRBD1
TGTGCCAGTAAGGTGGTGTCAGGGGGCAATCAGCCCCAGCATTTT,CASKVVSGGNQPQHF,TRBV19,15,TRBJ1-5,few,-
TGTGCCAGCAGTCCCGGGGGTTCAGCTAACTATGGCTACACCTTC,CASSPGGSANYGYTF,TRBV9,15,TRBJ1-2,once,-
TGTGCCAGCAGCTTAGATCTAGACGGGGAGCTGTTTTTT,CASSLDLDGELFF,TRBV11-2,13,TRBJ2-2,-,-
TGTGCCAGCAGTCTCACTCAGAACACTGAAGCTTTCTTT,CASSLTQNTEAFF,TRBV28,13,TRBJ1-1,-,-
TGTGCCAGCAGCCTTGGGGCAGGTTCACCCCTCCACTTT,CASSLGAGSPLHF,TRBV7-2,13,TRBJ1-6,-,-
TGTGCCAGCAGGACCGGGACAGGGTTTTTGGGGGAGCTGTTTTTT,CASRTGTGFLGELFF,TRBV28,15,TRBJ2-2,-,TRBD1
TGTGCCAGCAGTCTCAATGGACAGATAGTGACAAATCAGCCCCAGCATTTT,CASSLNGQIVTNQPQHF,TRBV28,17,TRBJ1-5,once,-
TGCGCCAGCAGCCAAGATTTAGGGGGCTATAATTCACCCCTCCACTTT,CASSQDLGGYNSPLHF,TRBV4-1,16,TRBJ1-6,once,-
TGTGCCAGCAGTGACTCGGGCCGCTTTGCGGCTTTCTTT,CASSDSGRFAAFF,TRBV6-4,13,TRBJ1-1,-,-
TGTGCCAGCAGTTCCGGGACAGGGGTACTGTCCGGCTACACCTTC,CASSSGTGVLSGYTF,TRBV28,15,TRBJ1-2,-,TRBD1
TGTGCCAGCAGTTACAGGGACAGGGGAACCTATGGCTACACCTTC,CASSYRDRGTYGYTF,TRBV6-5,15,TRBJ1-2,-,TRBD1
TGTGCCAGCAGCTCCGAGGGAAGGCATTCACCCCTCCACTTT,CASSSEGRHSPLHF,TRBV5-4,14,TRBJ1-6,-,-
TGTGCCAGCAGCCTGGACAGGGCGGAGGAGCAGTACTTC,CASSLDRAEEQYF,TRBV11-3,13,TRBJ2-7,once,TRBD1
TGTGCCAGCAGCTTAGTCCAGGGTTCTGCCGGGGAGCTGTTTTTT,CASSLVQGSAGELFF,TRBV7-2,15,TRBJ2-2,once,-
TGTGCCAGCAGTAAGAACCCGGGACTAGCGGTCTACAATGAGCAGTTCTTC,CASSKNPGLAVYNEQFF,TRBV28,17,TRBJ2-1,-,TRBD2
TGTGCCAGCAGGGGGACAATCCAAGAGACCCAGTACTTC,CASRGTIQETQYF,TRBV6-5,13,TRBJ2-5,-,-
TGTGCCAGCAGTCTCAGGGAAGGCAATCAGCCCCAGCATTTT,CASSLREGNQPQHF,TRBV2,14,TRBJ1-5,-,-
TGTGCTAGTGCCTCACCCCTTAGCGGCCTGTCCTACGAGCAGTACTTC,CASASPLSGLSYEQYF,TRBV12-5,16,TRBJ2-7,-,-
TGTGCCACCCGACCCTCCGTCGCGGGAGTCAATGAGCAGTTCTTC,CATRPSVAGVNEQFF,TRBV10-3,15,TRBJ2-1,-,TRBD2
TGCAGCGTTTTTAGCGGGAGTAAGTACGAGCAGTACTTC,CSVFSGSKYEQYF,TRBV29-1,13,TRBJ2-7,once,TRBD2
TGCAGCGTTGGGGACAGGCTTTACAATGAGCAGTTCTTC,CSVGDRLYNEQFF,TRBV29-1,13,TRBJ2-1,-,TRBD1
TGTGCCAGCAGCGTAGGGGCTGATAGAAATTCACCCCTCCACTTT,CASSVGADRNSPLHF,TRBV11-2,15,TRBJ1-6,-,-
TGTGCCAGCAGCGCATCCGGGACAGGGCCTTCACCCCTCCACTTT,CASSASGTGPSPLHF,TRBV9,15,TRBJ1-6,once,TRBD1
TGTGCCAGCAGCCTCCTCGGGGAGCTGTTTTTT,CASSLLGELFF,TRBV3-1/TRBV3-2,11,TRBJ2-2,-,-
TGTGCCAGCACCTATTGGGCGGGAGGGCTAGGAGAGCAGTTCTTC,CASTYWAGGLGEQFF,TRBV27,15,TRBJ2-1,-,TRBD2
TGTGCCAGCAGCCCGTATAGCGCCCTAGCGGGCCACAATGAGCAGTTCTTC,CASSPYSALAGHNEQFF,TRBV7-9,17,TRBJ2-1,-,TRBD2
TGTGCCAGCAGCCCTAGCGGGCCTGCAGATACGCAGTATTTT,CASSPSGPADTQYF,TRBV7-2,14,TRBJ2-3,-,TRBD2
TGTGCCAGCAGCAAAAACAACAGGAACACTGAAGCTTTCTTT,CASSKNNRNTEAFF,TRBV9,14,TRBJ1-1,-,-
TGTGCCAGCAGCTTATCGCGAGCGGAAATATACGAGCAGTACTTC,CASSLSRAEIYEQYF,TRBV7-2,15,TRBJ2-7,once,-
TGCGCCAGCAGCTTGGCCGGACAGTGGAACACTGAAGCTTTCTTT,CASSLAGQWNTEAFF,TRBV5-1,15,TRBJ1-1,few,-
TGTGCCAGCAGCCAACAGGGGTCAGAAGAAAAACTGTTTTTT,CASSQQGSEEKLFF,TRBV5-4,14,TRBJ1-4,-,TRBD1
TGTGCCACCAGTGATATCCGGACAGATCAGCCCCAGCATTTT,CATSDIRTDQPQHF,TRBV24-1,14,TRBJ1-5,-,-
TGTGCCATCCGGCCCGGGACAGCGAATGAAAAACTGTTTTTT,CAIRPGTANEKLFF,TRBV10-3,14,TRBJ1-4,-,TRBD1
TGTGCCAGCAGCCGACTAGAGACCCAGTACTTC,CASSRLETQYF,TRBV6-5,11,TRBJ2-5,-,-
TGTGCCAGCAGTGATACCAGGGCTCTCTCCTACGAGCAGTACTTC,CASSDTRALSYEQYF,TRBV6-1,15,TRBJ2-7,-,-